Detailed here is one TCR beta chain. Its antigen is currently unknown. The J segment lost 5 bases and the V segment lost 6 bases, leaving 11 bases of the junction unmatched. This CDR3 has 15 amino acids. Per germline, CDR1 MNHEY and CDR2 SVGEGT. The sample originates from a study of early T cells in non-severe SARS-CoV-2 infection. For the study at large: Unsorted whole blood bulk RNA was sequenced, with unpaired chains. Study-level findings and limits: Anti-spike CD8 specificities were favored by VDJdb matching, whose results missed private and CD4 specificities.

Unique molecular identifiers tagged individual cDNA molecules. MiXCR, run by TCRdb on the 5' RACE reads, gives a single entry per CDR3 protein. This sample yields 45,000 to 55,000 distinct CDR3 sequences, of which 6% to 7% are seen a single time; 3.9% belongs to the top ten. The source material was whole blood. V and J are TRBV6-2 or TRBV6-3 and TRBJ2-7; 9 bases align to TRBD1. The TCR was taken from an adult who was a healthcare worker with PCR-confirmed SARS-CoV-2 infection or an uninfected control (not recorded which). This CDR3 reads CASRRGTGFRDEQYF. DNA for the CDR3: TGTGCCAGCAGACGCGGGACAGGGTTTCGGGACGAGCAGTACTTC.